This TCR beta chain appears in the sequencing data of a study of tumor-infiltrating lymphocytes in primary liver carcinoma. Whole-study results and caveats: Blood fell significantly below tumors in its top-250-clone fraction (p = 0.039).

Turning to this clonotype: What it binds is not known. One end of the junction fails to match germline, which may point to a read error.

The source material, about 20-30 mg of unsorted bulk tissue, was used to co-extract RNA and DNA. Patients were treatment-naive with chronic HBV infection. The authors made TCR beta cDNA from approximately 500 ng total RNA with a constant-region primer. Sequencing libraries for TCR beta derived from three nested multiplex PCR rounds that used slightly modified ARM-PCR. Each CDR3 protein gets one entry after TCRdb re-called the multiplex PCR reads with MiXCR. Of approximately 64,000 distinct CDR3 sequences in the sample, over 60% were seen once. Input material: liver tumor tissue from sampling region 4. Specified subset: tumor region T4, right-lateral pole. This TCR derives from a man between 40 and 49 years old with primary liver carcinoma and hepatitis B virus infection.

In DNA, the CDR3 is TGTCCCATCAGTGGACTTCCGGGACGGGGGGCGAAGGAGCAGTACTTC. Amino acid sequence: CPISGLPGRGAKEQYF. The chain joins TRBV10-3 to TRBJ2-7; D might be TRBD2 (7 bases). The CDR3 is 16 amino acids. In germline, CDR1 is ENHRY, CDR2 SYGVKD.